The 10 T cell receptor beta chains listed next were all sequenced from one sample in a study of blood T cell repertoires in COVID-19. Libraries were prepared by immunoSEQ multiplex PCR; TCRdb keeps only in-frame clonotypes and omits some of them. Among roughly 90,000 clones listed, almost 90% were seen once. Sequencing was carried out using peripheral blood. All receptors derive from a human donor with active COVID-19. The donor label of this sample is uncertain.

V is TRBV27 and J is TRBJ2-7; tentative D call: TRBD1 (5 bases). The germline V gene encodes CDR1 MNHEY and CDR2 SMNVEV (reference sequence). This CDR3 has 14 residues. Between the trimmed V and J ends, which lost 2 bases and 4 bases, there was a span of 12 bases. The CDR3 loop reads CASSLVGKGYEQYF. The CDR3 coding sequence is TGTGCCAGCAGTTTAGTCGGAAAGGGGTACGAGCAGTACTTC.

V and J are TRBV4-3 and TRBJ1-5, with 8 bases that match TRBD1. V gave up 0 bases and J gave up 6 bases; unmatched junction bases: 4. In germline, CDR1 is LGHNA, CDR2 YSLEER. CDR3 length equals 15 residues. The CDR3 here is CASSQDRTGFQPQHF. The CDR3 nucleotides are TGCGCCAGCAGCCAAGACCGGACAGGGTTTCAGCCCCAGCATTTT.

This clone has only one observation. This chain's CDR3 is CAISEPSRASGGAVEQFF. The CDR3 nucleotides are TGTGCCATCAGTGAGCCGTCCCGGGCTAGCGGGGGGGCGGTTGAGCAGTTCTTC. This chain links TRBV10-3 with TRBJ2-1; 12 nucleotides align to TRBD2. This CDR3 has 18 amino acids. In germline, CDR1 is ENHRY, CDR2 SYGVKD. After removal of 2 bases from V and 9 bases from J, the junction contained 14 bases not matched to a gene.

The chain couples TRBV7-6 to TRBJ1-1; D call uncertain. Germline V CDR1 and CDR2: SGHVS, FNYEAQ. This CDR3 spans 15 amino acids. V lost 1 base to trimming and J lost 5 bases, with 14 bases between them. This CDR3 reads CASSLVAEGRTEAFF. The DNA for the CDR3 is TGTGCCAGCAGCTTAGTTGCAGAGGGTAGGACTGAAGCTTTCTTT.

CDR3 sequence (DNA): TGTGCCAGCAGTTCGGGACAGAACTATGGCTACACCTTC. Translated, it gives CASSSGQNYGYTF. The V and J genes are TRBV27 and TRBJ1-2, with 7 bases that match TRBD1. The CDR3 spans 13 residues. Trimming took 4 bases from V and 2 from J; bases not matched to a gene: 1. CDR1 MNHEY and CDR2 SMNVEV come from the germline V gene (reference sequence).

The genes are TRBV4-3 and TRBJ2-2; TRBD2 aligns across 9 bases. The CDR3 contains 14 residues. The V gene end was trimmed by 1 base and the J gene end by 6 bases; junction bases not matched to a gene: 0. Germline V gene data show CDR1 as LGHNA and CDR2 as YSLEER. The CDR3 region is CASSQGLAAGELFF. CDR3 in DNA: TGCGCCAGCAGCCAAGGACTAGCGGCCGGGGAGCTGTTTTTT.

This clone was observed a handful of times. The CDR3 DNA sequence: TGTGCCAGCAGTTTATCGGGGACAGGGGTTCGCGAGCAGTACTTC. Translating gives CASSLSGTGVREQYF. J is TRBJ2-7 and V is TRBV27, with 10 positions matching TRBD1. Trimming took 0 bases from V and 6 from J; bases not matched to a gene: 5. Germline V gene lookup returns CDR1 MNHEY and CDR2 SMNVEV (reference sequence). This CDR3 has 15 amino acids.

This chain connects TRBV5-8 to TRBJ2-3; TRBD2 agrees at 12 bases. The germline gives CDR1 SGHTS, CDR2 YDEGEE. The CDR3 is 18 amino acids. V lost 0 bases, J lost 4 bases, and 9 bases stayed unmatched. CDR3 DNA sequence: TGTGCCAGCAGCTTGGCGGCTAGCGGGGGGGCCGGGGCAGATACGCAGTATTTT. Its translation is CASSLAASGGAGADTQYF.

Written as DNA, the CDR3 is TGTGCCAGCAGTTTAGCGCCCGGGGACGAGCAGTACTTC. It codes for CASSLAPGDEQYF. The chain employs TRBV28 and TRBJ2-7; TRBD2 might be the D (5 bases). Trimming shortened V by 2 bases and J by 5 bases, and 10 bases separated the two germline ends. The CDR3 runs to 13 residues. CDR1 MDHEN and CDR2 SYDVKM come from the germline V gene.

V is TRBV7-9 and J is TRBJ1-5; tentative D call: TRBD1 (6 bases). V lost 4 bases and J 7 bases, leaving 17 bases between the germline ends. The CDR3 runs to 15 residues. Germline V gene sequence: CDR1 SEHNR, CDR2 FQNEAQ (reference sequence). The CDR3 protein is CASSSQTGGSQPQHF. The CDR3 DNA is TGTGCCAGCAGCTCCCAGACAGGCGGGAGCCAGCCCCAGCATTTT.